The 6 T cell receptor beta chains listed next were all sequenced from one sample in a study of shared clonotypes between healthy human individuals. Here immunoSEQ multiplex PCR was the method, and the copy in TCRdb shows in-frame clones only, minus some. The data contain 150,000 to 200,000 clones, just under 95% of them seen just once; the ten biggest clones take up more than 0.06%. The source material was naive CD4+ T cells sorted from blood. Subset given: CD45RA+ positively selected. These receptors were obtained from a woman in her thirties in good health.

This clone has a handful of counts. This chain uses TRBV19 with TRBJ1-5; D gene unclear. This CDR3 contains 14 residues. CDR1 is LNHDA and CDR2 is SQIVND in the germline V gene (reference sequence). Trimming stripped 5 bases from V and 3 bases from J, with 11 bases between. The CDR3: CASSAHIPNQPQHF. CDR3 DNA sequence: TGTGCCAGTAGTGCTCACATCCCCAATCAGCCCCAGCATTTT.

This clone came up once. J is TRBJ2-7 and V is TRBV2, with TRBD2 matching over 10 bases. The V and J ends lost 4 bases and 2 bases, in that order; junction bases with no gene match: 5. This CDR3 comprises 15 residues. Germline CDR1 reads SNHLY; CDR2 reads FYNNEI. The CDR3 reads CASSAEAGGTYEQYF. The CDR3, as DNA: TGTGCCAGCAGTGCGGAAGCGGGAGGGACCTACGAGCAGTACTTC. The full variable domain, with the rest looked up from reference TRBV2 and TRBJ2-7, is EPEVTQTPSHQVTQMGQEVILRCVPISNHLYFYWYRQILGQKVEFLVSFYNNEISEKSEIFDDQFSVERPDGSNFTLKIRSTKLEDSAMYFCASSAEAGGTYEQYFGPGTRLTVT.

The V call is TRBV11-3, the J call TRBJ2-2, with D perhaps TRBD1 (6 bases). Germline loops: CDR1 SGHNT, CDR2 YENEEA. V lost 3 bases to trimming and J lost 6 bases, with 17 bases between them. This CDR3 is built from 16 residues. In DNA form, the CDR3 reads TGTGCCAGCAGCTTTACAGGGCGGCTTGGCGCCGGGGAGCTGTTTTTT. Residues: CASSFTGRLGAGELFF.

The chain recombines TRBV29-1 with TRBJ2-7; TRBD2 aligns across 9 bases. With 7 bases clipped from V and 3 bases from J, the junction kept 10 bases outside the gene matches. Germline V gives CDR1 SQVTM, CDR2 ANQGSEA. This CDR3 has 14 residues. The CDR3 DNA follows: TGCAGCGCTATAAAGCGGGAGGTCGGCTACGAGCAGTACTTC. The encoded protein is CSAIKREVGYEQYF.

The CDR3 loop reads CASSYSMGDQPQHF. The CDR3 DNA is TGTGCCAGCAGTTACTCTATGGGGGATCAGCCCCAGCATTTT. The rearrangement links TRBV6-5 to TRBJ1-5; D might be TRBD1 (5 bases). V gave up 0 bases and J gave up 5 bases, with 8 bases separating them. CDR1 and CDR2 (germline): MNHEY, SVGAGI. CDR3 length equals 14 residues.

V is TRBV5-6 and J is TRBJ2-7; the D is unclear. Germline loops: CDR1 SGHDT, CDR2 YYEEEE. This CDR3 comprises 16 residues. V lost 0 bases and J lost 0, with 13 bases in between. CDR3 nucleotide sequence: TGTGCCAGCAGCTTGGCCGGAGTCCTAAGCTCCTACGAGCAGTACTTC. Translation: CASSLAGVLSSYEQYF.